Presented here are 6 T cell receptor beta chains from one specimen sequenced in a study of T cells in women clearing cervical HPV infection. Libraries were prepared by immunoSEQ multiplex PCR; TCRdb keeps only in-frame clonotypes and omits some of them. This repertoire includes fewer than 35,000 clones. Sequenced: blood buffy coat. These receptors originate from a woman between 18 and 70 years old with a cervical HPV16 infection that either progressed to CIN3+ or cleared (not recorded which).

Details on this clone: The read stops 3 residues short of the end of the CDR3; the missing end is completed from the germline J gene. The V and J genes are TRBV10-1 and TRBJ2-5; 10 bases are a match to TRBD1. The CDR3 loop spans 15 amino acids. V was pared by 2 bases and J by 2 bases, with 2 bases of the junction left unmatched. Looked up from germline, CDR1 is WNHNN and CDR2 is SYGVQD (reference sequence). The covered CDR3 bases are TGCGCCAGCAGTGAGGGACAGGGGGTTCAAGAGACC. Translated: CASSEGQGVQET. The complete CDR3 reads CASSEGQGVQETQYF.

Of note for this clone: The CDR3 end falls 3 residues outside the read, so it is completed with the germline J gene. V and J are TRBV7-8 and TRBJ2-5; D remains ambiguous. The CDR3 consists of 15 residues. V was pared by 4 bases and J by 5 bases, with 17 bases between. The germline V gene has CDR1 SGHVS and CDR2 FQNEAQ. The CDR3 bases that were read are TGTGCCAGCAGCTCGACTCCCGGATGGCGGGAGACC. Protein sequence: CASSSTPGWRET. The full CDR3 protein reads CASSSTPGWRETQYF.

Concerning this clone: The observed sequence ends 3 residues before the CDR3 terminus, with the missing tail filled in from the germline J gene. V and J are TRBV28 and TRBJ1-5; 7 bases line up with TRBD1. The ends lost 4 bases at V and 1 base at J; junction bases unmatched: 4. Germline V gives CDR1 MDHEN, CDR2 SYDVKM. The CDR3 is 15 residues long. Partial CDR3 DNA: TGTGCCAGCAGTTGGGGGACAGCCAGCAATCAGCCC. Translation gives CASSWGTASNQP. The whole CDR3 protein is CASSWGTASNQPQHF.

Comment on this clone: One end of the junction varies from germline; a read error may be responsible. The CDR3 goes on 3 residues after the read ends, and that part is filled in from the germline J gene. This chain uses TRBV4-2 with TRBJ2-3, with D unresolved. Germline V lookup: CDR1 LGHNA, CDR2 YNFKEQ. CDR3 size: 13 residues. The CDR3 DNA, read in part, is TGCGCCAGCAGGCCTCGGTTCGCCGATACG. Protein product: CASRPRFADT. The full CDR3 is CASRPRFADTQYF.

On this clone itself: The read falls 3 residues short of the CDR3 end, and the missing part is taken from the germline J gene. The chain carries TRBV19 and TRBJ2-7, with 7 bases identical to TRBD1. From germline, CDR1 is LNHDA and CDR2 SQIVND (reference sequence). V lost 1 base to trimming and J lost 3 bases; unmatched junction nucleotides: 3. The CDR3 runs 14 residues. CDR3 loop: CASSIAAGGYEQYF. The covered CDR3 bases are TGTGCCAGTAGTATAGCCGCAGGGGGCTACGAG.

Concerning this clone: The CDR3 is cut off 3 residues early in the read; its end comes from the germline J gene. V usage is TRBV2 and J usage is TRBJ1-5; 7 positions match TRBD1. V was pared by 1 base and J by 6 bases, with 6 bases of the junction left unmatched. The CDR3 length is 15 residues. Germline V gives CDR1 SNHLY, CDR2 FYNNEI. CDR3 DNA, as far as it was read: TGTGCCAGCAGTGAAGGGGACAGCAGGACTCAGCCC. Protein product: CASSEGDSRTQP. The entire CDR3 protein is CASSEGDSRTQPQHF.